Listed below are T cell receptor beta chains from one sample, sequenced in a study of T-cell memory formation after mild COVID-19. TCRdb fed the 5' RACE reads into MiXCR, producing one record per CDR3 protein. The repertoire consists of approximately 570,000 distinct CDR3 sequences, with more than 15% occurring once and the leading ten covering approximately 12%. The sequencing sample was made of PBMCs or a T cell subset sorted from them (not recorded which). These receptors came from an adult woman who had mild COVID-19 (a few samples of this study predate the infection). Cell type and time point are not known. Each CDR3 is given with its conserved first and last residue. A D gene is named only where the DNA matches it firmly. Size values are once, few and many counts, or a class for expanded clones, and some rows have none.

TRBV24-1	NA	TRBJ2-2	few	CATNGDTGELFF	TGTGCCACCAACGGGGACACCGGGGAGCTGTTTTTT
TRBV27	NA	TRBJ1-2	few	CASSSPGPGGGYTF	TGTGCCAGCAGTTCCCCGGGACCGGGAGGGGGCTACACCTTC
TRBV7-9	TRBD1	TRBJ1-4	few	CASSQGQGNEKLFF	TGTGCCAGCAGCCAGGGACAGGGTAACGAAAAACTGTTTTTT
TRBV23-1	NA	TRBJ2-5	NA	CASSRTPGHQETQYF	TGCGCCAGCAGTCGCACTCCGGGACACCAAGAGACCCAGTACTTC
TRBV5-1	TRBD2	TRBJ2-3	NA	CASSLSLAGMSTDTQYF	TGCGCCAGCAGCTTGTCGCTAGCGGGGATGAGCACAGATACGCAGTATTTT
TRBV5-4	TRBD2	TRBJ2-1	NA	CASSSRTSGRADEQFF	TGTGCCAGCAGCTCACGGACTAGCGGGAGGGCGGATGAGCAGTTCTTC
TRBV5-1	NA	TRBJ2-3	NA	CASSLDGIGADTQYF	TGCGCCAGCAGCTTGGATGGGATCGGGGCAGATACGCAGTATTTT
TRBV6-1	NA	TRBJ2-7	NA	CASSVILGLLDHEQYF	TGTGCCAGCAGCGTAATTCTGGGCCTCCTCGACCACGAGCAGTACTTC
TRBV24-1	TRBD2	TRBJ2-7	few	CATSARTGGSYEQYF	TGTGCCACCAGTGCCAGGACCGGGGGGTCCTACGAGCAGTACTTC
TRBV18	NA	TRBJ2-3	few	CASSPKGAFTDTQYF	TGTGCCAGCTCACCAAAAGGGGCCTTCACAGATACGCAGTATTTT
TRBV29-1	NA	TRBJ2-2	few	CSARTNTGELFF	TGCAGTGCCAGAACGAACACCGGGGAGCTGTTTTTT
TRBV20-1	TRBD2	TRBJ2-3	NA	CSARREGTSTDTQYF	TGCAGTGCCCGCAGGGAGGGAACCTCTACAGATACGCAGTATTTT
TRBV25-1	NA	TRBJ2-5	few	CASSGGVETQYF	TGTGCCAGCAGTGGTGGGGTAGAGACCCAGTACTTC
TRBV7-2	NA	TRBJ2-5	few	CASSLQGWAETQYF	TGTGCCAGCAGCCTCCAGGGGTGGGCGGAGACCCAGTACTTC
TRBV7-9	NA	TRBJ1-1	NA	CASSSFVFSRHTEAFF	TGTGCCAGCAGCTCTTTTGTGTTTTCTCGACACACTGAAGCTTTCTTT
TRBV5-1	NA	TRBJ2-6	NA	CASSYTGSGANVLTF	TGCGCCAGCAGCTACACAGGGTCTGGGGCCAACGTCCTGACTTTC
TRBV5-1	TRBD1	TRBJ2-1	NA	CASSSGQGALDEQFF	TGCGCCAGCAGCAGCGGACAGGGGGCTTTGGATGAGCAGTTCTTC
TRBV24-1	NA	TRBJ2-3	few	CATSEQGVRDTQYF	TGTGCCACCAGTGAACAGGGAGTACGAGATACGCAGTATTTT
TRBV5-1	NA	TRBJ1-1	NA	CASSSWTTENTEAFF	TGCGCCAGCAGCTCATGGACCACGGAGAACACTGAAGCTTTCTTT
TRBV6-1	NA	TRBJ1-2	once	CASNAAVYATF	TGTGCCAGCAACGCAGCCGTCTATGCCACCTTC
TRBV5-5	TRBD1	TRBJ1-6	NA	CASSPTGGVNSPLHF	TGTGCCAGCAGCCCGACAGGGGGAGTCAATTCACCCCTCCACTTT
TRBV6-1	TRBD1	TRBJ2-5	NA	CASMGQFETQYF	TGTGCCAGCATGGGACAGTTCGAGACCCAGTACTTC
TRBV20-1	TRBD2	TRBJ2-3	NA	CSATGTSGRRADTQYF	TGCAGTGCAACCGGGACTAGCGGGAGGAGGGCAGATACGCAGTATTTT
TRBV6-1	NA	TRBJ2-5	once	CASTALARGEETQYF	TGTGCCAGCACCGCGTTGGCTCGAGGGGAAGAGACCCAGTACTTC
TRBV6-6	NA	TRBJ2-5	NA	CASRDFGGPKLETQYF	TGTGCCAGCAGGGACTTTGGGGGGCCTAAATTAGAGACCCAGTACTTC
TRBV5-1	NA	TRBJ1-2	few	CASSLEGHGYTF	TGCGCCAGCAGCTTGGAAGGGCATGGCTACACCTTC
TRBV3-1	TRBD2	TRBJ2-7	few	CASSQDRASGVYEQYF	TGTGCCAGCAGCCAAGACCGTGCTAGCGGGGTCTACGAGCAGTACTTC
TRBV7-6	TRBD2	TRBJ2-1	few	CASSTQAGGSYNEQFF	TGTGCCAGCAGCACGCAAGCGGGGGGGTCCTACAATGAGCAGTTCTTC
TRBV5-1	NA	TRBJ1-1	NA	CASSLDSGTEAFF	TGCGCCAGCAGCTTGGACAGTGGGACTGAAGCTTTCTTT
TRBV7-9	TRBD2	TRBJ2-3	few	CASSLPGLATSTDTQYF	TGTGCCAGCAGCTTACCGGGACTAGCAACTAGCACAGATACGCAGTATTTT
TRBV9	TRBD1	TRBJ2-6	NA	CASRGSGTGYSGANVLTF	TGTGCCAGCAGGGGATCCGGGACAGGCTACTCTGGGGCCAACGTCCTGACTTTC
TRBV28	TRBD2	TRBJ2-7	NA	CASSLLAGAGEQYF	TGTGCCAGCAGTTTGCTAGCGGGGGCAGGCGAGCAGTACTTC
TRBV12-3/TRBV12-4	NA	TRBJ1-1	many	CASSWGGRVNTEAFF	TGTGCCAGCAGTTGGGGGGGCAGGGTGAACACTGAAGCTTTCTTT
TRBV9	NA	TRBJ2-7	few	CASSTRQGPNEQYF	TGTGCCAGCAGCACCAGACAAGGGCCCAACGAGCAGTACTTC
TRBV18	TRBD1	TRBJ2-7	few	CASSPLPPGQGWSYEQYF	TGTGCCAGCTCACCCCTTCCACCGGGACAGGGCTGGTCCTACGAGCAGTACTTC
TRBV7-3	TRBD2	TRBJ2-6	NA	CASRPGGSGANVLTF	TGTGCCAGCAGGCCCGGGGGGTCTGGGGCCAACGTCCTGACTTTC
TRBV4-1	NA	TRBJ2-2	few	CASSQVDWENTGELFF	TGCGCCAGCAGCCAAGTCGACTGGGAGAACACCGGGGAGCTGTTTTTT
TRBV4-1	NA	TRBJ2-1	NA	CASSQEGDLLTISYNEQFF	TGCGCCAGCAGCCAAGAGGGGGACCTACTAACCATTTCCTACAATGAGCAGTTCTTC
TRBV7-2	TRBD2	TRBJ2-7	NA	CASSLALVAGEQYF	TGTGCCAGCAGCTTAGCCCTTGTAGCGGGCGAGCAGTACTTC
TRBV29-1	NA	TRBJ2-1	few	CSAPRDGPNNEQFF	TGCAGCGCCCCCCGGGACGGACCTAACAATGAGCAGTTCTTC
TRBV15	NA	TRBJ1-2	NA	CATSTRTINYGYTF	TGTGCCACCAGCACCAGGACAATAAACTATGGCTACACCTTC
TRBV15	TRBD1	TRBJ2-6	NA	CATSRDYPGQTGAGANVLTF	TGTGCCACCAGCAGAGATTATCCCGGGCAAACAGGGGCTGGGGCCAACGTCCTGACTTTC
TRBV7-9	NA	TRBJ2-2	NA	CASSHTLWHTGELFF	TGTGCCAGCAGCCACACCCTGTGGCACACCGGGGAGCTGTTTTTT
TRBV28	TRBD1	TRBJ2-3	NA	CASIRDREPDTQYF	TGTGCCAGCATCCGGGACAGGGAGCCAGATACGCAGTATTTT